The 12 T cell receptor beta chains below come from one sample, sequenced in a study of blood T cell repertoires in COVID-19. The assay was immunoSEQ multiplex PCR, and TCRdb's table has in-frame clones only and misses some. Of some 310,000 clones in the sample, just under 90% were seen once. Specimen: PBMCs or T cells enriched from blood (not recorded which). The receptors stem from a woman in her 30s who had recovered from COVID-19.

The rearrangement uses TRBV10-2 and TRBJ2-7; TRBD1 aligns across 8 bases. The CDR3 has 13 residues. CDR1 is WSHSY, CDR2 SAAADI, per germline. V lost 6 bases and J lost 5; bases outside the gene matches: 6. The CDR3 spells CASSRTGFNEQYF. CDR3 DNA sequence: TGCGCCAGCAGCCGGACAGGGTTCAACGAGCAGTACTTC.

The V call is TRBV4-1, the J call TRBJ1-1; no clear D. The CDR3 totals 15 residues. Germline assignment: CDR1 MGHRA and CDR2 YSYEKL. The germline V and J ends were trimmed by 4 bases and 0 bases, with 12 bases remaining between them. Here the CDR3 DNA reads TGCGCCAGCAGCCGATTTGAGAGGGTGAACACTGAAGCTTTCTTT. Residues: CASSRFERVNTEAFF.

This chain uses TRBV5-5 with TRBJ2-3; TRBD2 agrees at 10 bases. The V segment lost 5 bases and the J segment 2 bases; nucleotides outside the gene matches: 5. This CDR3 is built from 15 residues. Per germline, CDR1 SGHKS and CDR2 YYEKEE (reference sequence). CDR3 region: CASSFGLADTDTQYF. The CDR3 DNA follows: TGTGCCAGCAGTTTTGGACTAGCGGACACAGATACGCAGTATTTT.

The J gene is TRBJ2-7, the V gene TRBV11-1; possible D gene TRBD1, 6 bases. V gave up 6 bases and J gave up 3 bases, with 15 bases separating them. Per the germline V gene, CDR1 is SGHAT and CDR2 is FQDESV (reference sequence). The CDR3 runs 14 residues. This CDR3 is CASSWDKSDYEQYF. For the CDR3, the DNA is TGTGCCAGCAGTTGGGACAAATCTGACTACGAGCAGTACTTC.

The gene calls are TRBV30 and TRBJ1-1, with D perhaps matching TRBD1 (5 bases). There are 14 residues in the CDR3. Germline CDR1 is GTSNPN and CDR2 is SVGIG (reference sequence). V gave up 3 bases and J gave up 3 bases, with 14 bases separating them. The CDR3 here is CAWRMGHPDTEAFF. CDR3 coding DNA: TGTGCCTGGAGGATGGGGCACCCGGACACTGAAGCTTTCTTT.

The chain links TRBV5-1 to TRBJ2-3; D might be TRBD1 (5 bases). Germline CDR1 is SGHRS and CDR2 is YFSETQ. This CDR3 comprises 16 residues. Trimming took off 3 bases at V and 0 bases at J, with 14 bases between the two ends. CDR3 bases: TGCGCCAGCAGCTCATCAGGGCTCCGTAGCACAGATACGCAGTATTTT. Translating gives CASSSSGLRSTDTQYF.

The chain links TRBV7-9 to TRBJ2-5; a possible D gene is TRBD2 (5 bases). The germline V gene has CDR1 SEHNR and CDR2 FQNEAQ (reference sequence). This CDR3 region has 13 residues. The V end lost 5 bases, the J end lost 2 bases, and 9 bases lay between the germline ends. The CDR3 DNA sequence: TGTGCCAGCAGCCCCCCGGGGCAAGAGACCCAGTACTTC. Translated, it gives CASSPPGQETQYF.

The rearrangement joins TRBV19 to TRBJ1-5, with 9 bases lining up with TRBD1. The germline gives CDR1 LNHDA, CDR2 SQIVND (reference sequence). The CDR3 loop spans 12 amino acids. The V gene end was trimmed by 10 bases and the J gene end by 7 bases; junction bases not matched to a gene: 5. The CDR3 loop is CATRQGEQPQHF. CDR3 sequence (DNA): TGTGCCACAAGACAGGGGGAGCAGCCCCAGCATTTT.

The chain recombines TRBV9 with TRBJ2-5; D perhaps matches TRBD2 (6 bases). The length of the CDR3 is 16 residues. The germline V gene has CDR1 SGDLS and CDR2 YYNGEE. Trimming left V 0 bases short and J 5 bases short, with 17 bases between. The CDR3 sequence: CASSVVGQGGSETQYF. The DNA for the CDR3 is TGTGCCAGCAGCGTAGTCGGTCAGGGAGGCTCGGAGACCCAGTACTTC.

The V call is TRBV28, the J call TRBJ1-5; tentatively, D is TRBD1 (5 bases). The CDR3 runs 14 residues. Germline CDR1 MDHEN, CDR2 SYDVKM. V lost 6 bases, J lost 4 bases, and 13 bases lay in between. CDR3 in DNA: TGTGCCAGCAGAGATGTTCAGGGTAATCAGCCCCAGCATTTT. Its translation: CASRDVQGNQPQHF.

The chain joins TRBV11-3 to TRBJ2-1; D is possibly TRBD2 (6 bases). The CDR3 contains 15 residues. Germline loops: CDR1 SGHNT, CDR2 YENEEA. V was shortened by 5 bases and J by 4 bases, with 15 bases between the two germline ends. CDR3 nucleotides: TGTGCCAGCAGCGTGGACTATCAAAGTTACAATGAGCAGTTCTTC. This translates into CASSVDYQSYNEQFF.

The CDR3 region has the DNA TGTGCCAGCAGCTTAGGGCCCGGGTTAAGTGAAAAACTGTTTTTT. Translated: CASSLGPGLSEKLFF. J is TRBJ1-4 and V is TRBV7-9; no firm D call. V was shortened by 1 base and J by 7 bases, with 13 bases between the two germline ends. The CDR3 length is 15 residues. Germline values: CDR1 SEHNR, CDR2 FQNEAQ (reference sequence).